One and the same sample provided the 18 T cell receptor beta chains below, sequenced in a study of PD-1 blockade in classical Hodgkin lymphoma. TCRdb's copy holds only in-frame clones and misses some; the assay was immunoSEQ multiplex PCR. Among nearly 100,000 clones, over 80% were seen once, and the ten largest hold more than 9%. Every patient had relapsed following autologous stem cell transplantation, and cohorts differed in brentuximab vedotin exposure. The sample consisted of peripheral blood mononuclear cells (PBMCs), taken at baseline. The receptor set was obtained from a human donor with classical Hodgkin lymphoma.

CDR3 sequence reads: CASSPRTGTDTQYF. The CDR3 coding sequence is TGTGCCAGCAGCCCCCGGACAGGCACAGATACGCAGTATTTT. The chain combines TRBV9 with TRBJ2-3; D might be TRBD1 (6 bases). The CDR3 consists of 14 residues. Trimming removed 4 bases at V and 1 base at J, with 10 bases between. Germline V gene lookup returns CDR1 SGDLS and CDR2 YYNGEE. Together with reference TRBV9 and TRBJ2-3, the CDR3 gives the full variable domain: DSGVTQTPKHLITATGQRVTLRCSPRSGDLSVYWYQQSLDQGLQFLIQYYNGEERAKGNILERFSAQQFPDLHSELNLSSLELGDSALYFCASSPRTGTDTQYFGPGTRLTVL.

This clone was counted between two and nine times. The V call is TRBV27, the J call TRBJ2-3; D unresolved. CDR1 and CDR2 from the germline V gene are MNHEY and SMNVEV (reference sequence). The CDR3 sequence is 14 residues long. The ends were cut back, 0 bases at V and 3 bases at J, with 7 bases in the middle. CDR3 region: CASSLSIRTDTQYF. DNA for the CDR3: TGTGCCAGCAGTTTATCGATAAGGACAGATACGCAGTATTTT.

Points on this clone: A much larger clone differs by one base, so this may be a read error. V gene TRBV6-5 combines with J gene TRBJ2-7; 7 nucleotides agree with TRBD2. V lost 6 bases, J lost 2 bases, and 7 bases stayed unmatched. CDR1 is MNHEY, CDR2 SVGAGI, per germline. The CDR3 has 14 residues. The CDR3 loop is CASSLAGPPYEQYF. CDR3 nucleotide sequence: TGTGCCAGCAGCTTAGCGGGCCCCCCCTACGAGCAGTACTTC.

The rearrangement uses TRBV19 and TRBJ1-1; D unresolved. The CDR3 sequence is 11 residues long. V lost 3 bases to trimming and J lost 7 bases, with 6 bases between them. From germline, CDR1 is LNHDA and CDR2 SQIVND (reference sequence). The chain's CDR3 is CASSIVDEAFF. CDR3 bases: TGTGCCAGTAGTATTGTAGATGAAGCTTTCTTT. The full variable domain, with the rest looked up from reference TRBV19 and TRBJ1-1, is DGGITQSPKYLFRKEGQNVTLSCEQNLNHDAMYWYRQDPGQGLRLIYYSQIVNDFQKGDIAEGYSVSREKKESFPLTVTSAQKNPTAFYLCASSIVDEAFFGQGTRLTVV.

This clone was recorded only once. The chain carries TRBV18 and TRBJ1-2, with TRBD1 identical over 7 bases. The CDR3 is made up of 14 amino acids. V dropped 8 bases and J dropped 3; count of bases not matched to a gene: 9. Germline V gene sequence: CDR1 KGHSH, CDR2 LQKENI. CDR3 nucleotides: TGTGCCAGCACCCGTGGGACAGCCGACTATGGCTACACCTTC. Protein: CASTRGTADYGYTF.

This chain's CDR3 is CAITRGAGELFF. CDR3 sequence (DNA): TGTGCCATCACCCGCGGGGCCGGGGAGCTGTTTTTT. The chain combines TRBV10-3 with TRBJ2-2; TRBD2 is a possible D gene (6 bases). This CDR3 has 12 amino acids. Trimming took 7 bases from V and 6 from J, leaving 9 bases between them. CDR1 ENHRY and CDR2 SYGVKD come from the germline V gene.

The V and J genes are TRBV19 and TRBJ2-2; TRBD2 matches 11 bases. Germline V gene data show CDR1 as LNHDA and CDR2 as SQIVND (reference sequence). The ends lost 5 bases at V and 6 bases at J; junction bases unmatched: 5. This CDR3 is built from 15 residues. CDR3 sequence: CASSFSGRAAGELFF. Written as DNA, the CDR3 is TGTGCCAGTAGTTTTAGCGGGAGGGCCGCCGGGGAGCTGTTTTTT. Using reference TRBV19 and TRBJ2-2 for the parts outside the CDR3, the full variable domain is DGGITQSPKYLFRKEGQNVTLSCEQNLNHDAMYWYRQDPGQGLRLIYYSQIVNDFQKGDIAEGYSVSREKKESFPLTVTSAQKNPTAFYLCASSFSGRAAGELFFGEGSRLTVL.

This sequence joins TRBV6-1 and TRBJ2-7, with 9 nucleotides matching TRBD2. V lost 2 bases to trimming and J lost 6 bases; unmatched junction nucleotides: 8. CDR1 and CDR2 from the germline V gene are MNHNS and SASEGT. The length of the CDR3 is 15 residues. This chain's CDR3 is CASSESAGGLGEQYF. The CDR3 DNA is TGTGCCAGCAGTGAATCGGCGGGAGGGCTGGGCGAGCAGTACTTC.

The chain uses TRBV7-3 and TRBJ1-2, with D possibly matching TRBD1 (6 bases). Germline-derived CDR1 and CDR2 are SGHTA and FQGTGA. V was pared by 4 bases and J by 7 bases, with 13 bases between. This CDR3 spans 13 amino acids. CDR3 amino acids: CASSSSQGSGYTF. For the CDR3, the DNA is TGTGCCAGCAGCTCGTCTCAGGGGAGTGGCTACACCTTC. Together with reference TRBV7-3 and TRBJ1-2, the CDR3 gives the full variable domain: GAGVSQTPSNKVTEKGKYVELRCDPISGHTALYWYRQSLGQGPEFLIYFQGTGAADDSGLPNDRFFAVRPEGSVSTLKIQRTERGDSAVYLCASSSSQGSGYTFGSGTRLTVV.

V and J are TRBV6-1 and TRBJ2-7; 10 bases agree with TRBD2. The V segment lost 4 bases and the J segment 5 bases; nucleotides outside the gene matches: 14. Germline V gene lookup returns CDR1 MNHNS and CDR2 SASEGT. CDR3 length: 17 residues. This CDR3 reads CASSVGTISGRLDEQYF. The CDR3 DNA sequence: TGTGCCAGCAGTGTCGGGACAATTAGCGGGAGGCTCGACGAGCAGTACTTC.

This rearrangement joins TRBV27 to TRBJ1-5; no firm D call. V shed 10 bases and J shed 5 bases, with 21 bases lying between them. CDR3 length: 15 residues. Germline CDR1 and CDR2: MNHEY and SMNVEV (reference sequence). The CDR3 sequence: CATLIVERGHQPQHF. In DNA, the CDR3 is TGTGCCACCCTTATAGTCGAGAGAGGGCATCAGCCCCAGCATTTT.

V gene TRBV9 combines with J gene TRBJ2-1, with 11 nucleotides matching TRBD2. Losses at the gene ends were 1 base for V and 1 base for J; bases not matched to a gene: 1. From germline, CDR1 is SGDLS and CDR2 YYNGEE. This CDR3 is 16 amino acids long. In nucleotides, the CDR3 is TGTGCCAGCAGCGTACTAGCGGGAGGTTCCTACAATGAGCAGTTCTTC. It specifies CASSVLAGGSYNEQFF.

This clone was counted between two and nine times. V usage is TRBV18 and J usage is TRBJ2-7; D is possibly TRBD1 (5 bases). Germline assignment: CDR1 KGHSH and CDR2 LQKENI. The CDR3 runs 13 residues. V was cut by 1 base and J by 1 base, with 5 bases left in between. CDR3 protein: CASSPQGSYEQYF. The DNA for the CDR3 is TGTGCCAGCTCACCACAGGGGTCCTACGAGCAGTACTTC.

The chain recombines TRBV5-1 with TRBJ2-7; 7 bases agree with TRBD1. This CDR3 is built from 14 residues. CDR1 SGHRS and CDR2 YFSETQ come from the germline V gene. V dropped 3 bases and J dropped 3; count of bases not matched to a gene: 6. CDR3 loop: CASSYNRGHYEQYF. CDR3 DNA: TGCGCCAGCAGCTACAACAGGGGTCACTACGAGCAGTACTTC. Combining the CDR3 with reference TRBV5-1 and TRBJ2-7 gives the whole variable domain KAGVTQTPRYLIKTRGQQVTLSCSPISGHRSVSWYQQTPGQGLQFLFEYFSETQRNKGNFPGRFSGRQFSNSRSEMNVSTLELGDSALYLCASSYNRGHYEQYFGPGTRLTVT.

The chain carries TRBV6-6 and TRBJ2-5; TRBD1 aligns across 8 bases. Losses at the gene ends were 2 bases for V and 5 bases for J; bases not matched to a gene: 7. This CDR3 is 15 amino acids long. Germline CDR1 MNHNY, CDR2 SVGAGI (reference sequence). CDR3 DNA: TGTGCCAGCAGTTACCGACAGGGGCAAGGGGAGACCCAGTACTTC. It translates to CASSYRQGQGETQYF.

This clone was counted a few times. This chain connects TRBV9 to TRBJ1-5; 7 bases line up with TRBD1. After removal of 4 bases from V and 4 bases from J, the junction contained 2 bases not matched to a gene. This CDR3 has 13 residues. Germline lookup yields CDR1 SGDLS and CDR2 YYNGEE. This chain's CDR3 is CASSRGLNQPQHF. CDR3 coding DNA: TGTGCCAGCAGCAGGGGGCTGAATCAGCCCCAGCATTTT.

CDR3 amino acids: CASSHDRVQETQYF. The DNA for the CDR3 is TGTGCCAGCAGCCACGACAGGGTCCAAGAGACCCAGTACTTC. This chain links TRBV9 with TRBJ2-5; 7 bases line up with TRBD1. The CDR3 is 14 amino acids. The junction had 4 bases not matched to a gene; V was cut back by 4 bases and J by 1 base. Germline V gene lookup returns CDR1 SGDLS and CDR2 YYNGEE.

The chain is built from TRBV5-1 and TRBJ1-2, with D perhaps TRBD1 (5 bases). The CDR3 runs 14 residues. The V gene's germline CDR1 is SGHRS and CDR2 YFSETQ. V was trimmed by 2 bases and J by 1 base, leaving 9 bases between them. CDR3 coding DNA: TGCGCCAGCAGCTTCGGGGGATTTAACTATGGCTACACCTTC. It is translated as CASSFGGFNYGYTF.